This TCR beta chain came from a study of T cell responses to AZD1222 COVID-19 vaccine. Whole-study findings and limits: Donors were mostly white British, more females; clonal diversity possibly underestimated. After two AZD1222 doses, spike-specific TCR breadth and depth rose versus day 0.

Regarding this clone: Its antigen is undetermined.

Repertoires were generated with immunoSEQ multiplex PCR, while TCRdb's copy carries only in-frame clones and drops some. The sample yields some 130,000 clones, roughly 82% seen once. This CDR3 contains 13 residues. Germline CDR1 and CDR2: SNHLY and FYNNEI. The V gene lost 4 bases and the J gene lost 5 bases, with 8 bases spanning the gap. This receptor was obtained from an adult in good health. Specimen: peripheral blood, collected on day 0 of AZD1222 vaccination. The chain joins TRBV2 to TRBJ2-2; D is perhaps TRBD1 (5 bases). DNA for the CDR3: TGTGCCAGCAGTGGGGCAGGGACCGGGGAGCTGTTTTTT. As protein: CASSGAGTGELFF.